A selection of T cell receptor beta chains follows, all from one sample in a study of cytomegalovirus exposure and HLA in healthy donors. Here immunoSEQ multiplex PCR was the method, and the copy in TCRdb shows in-frame clones only, minus some. The data hold 200,000 to 300,000 clones, with 90% observed a single time. Sample: PBMCs. The source of these receptors is a woman aged 25 to 39 in good health and CMV-seronegative. CDR3s include the opening cysteine and the closing phenylalanine or tryptophan. The D gene is left open where the match is weak.

-	TRBV13	TRBJ2-5	CASSLVRSGETQYF
-	TRBV18	TRBJ2-7	CASASREAYEQYF
TRBD1	TRBV29-1	TRBJ1-5	CSVGQGNQPQHF
TRBD1	TRBV15	TRBJ2-7	CATSRGGQGGEQYF
-	TRBV27	TRBJ2-3	CASSRGDSTDTQYF
-	TRBV28	TRBJ1-2	CASLQDVDGYTF
TRBD2	TRBV5-1	TRBJ2-5	CASSPGGAGREETQYF
TRBD1	TRBV23-1	TRBJ2-1	CASSQPGQVSYNEQFF
-	TRBV18	TRBJ2-7	CASSPGPGRLFYEQYF
-	TRBV7-9	TRBJ2-7	CASSLGGDEQYF
-	TRBV5-1	TRBJ2-1	CASSFSLGQPYNEQFF
-	TRBV28	TRBJ2-7	CASGLGVYEQYF
-	TRBV4-3	TRBJ2-5	CASSQVPGEGETQYF
TRBD1	TRBV29-1	TRBJ2-7	CSVDRGGDDEQYF
TRBD2	TRBV6-5	TRBJ2-7	CASSYSSGSSYEQYF
TRBD2	TRBV18	TRBJ2-7	CASSPPSGRGAYEQYF
-	TRBV28	TRBJ1-2	CASSPPTRVYGYTF
TRBD2	TRBV11-1	TRBJ2-1	CASSPSGGGYNEQFF
-	TRBV14	TRBJ2-2	CASSQEYVPGELFF
TRBD1	TRBV5-1	TRBJ2-7	CASSFTGTGDYEQYF
-	TRBV19	TRBJ2-1	CASSMTSHNEQFF
-	TRBV27	TRBJ1-3	CASSLVGGSGNTIYF
-	TRBV11-3	TRBJ2-7	CASSWGTGTYEQYF
-	TRBV6-6	TRBJ2-7	CASSYGSEQYF
TRBD2	TRBV27	TRBJ2-7	CASSERSGNRAYEQYF
-	TRBV20-1	TRBJ1-2	CSADQGGGYTF
-	TRBV11-1	TRBJ1-2	CASSLAFPHGYTF
-	TRBV5-1	TRBJ2-2	CASSLETGVGELFF
TRBD2	TRBV27	TRBJ2-7	CASSKTGTSGYEQYF
TRBD1	TRBV4-3	TRBJ2-7	CASSQGQGVHEQYF
-	TRBV28	TRBJ2-3	CASSFTEGVTDTQYF
-	TRBV9	TRBJ2-5	CASSPYPGETQYF
-	TRBV5-1	TRBJ2-3	CASRVPGGSTDTQYF
-	TRBV18	TRBJ1-1	CASSRQENTEAFF
-	TRBV5-1	TRBJ2-7	CASSLGANYEQYF